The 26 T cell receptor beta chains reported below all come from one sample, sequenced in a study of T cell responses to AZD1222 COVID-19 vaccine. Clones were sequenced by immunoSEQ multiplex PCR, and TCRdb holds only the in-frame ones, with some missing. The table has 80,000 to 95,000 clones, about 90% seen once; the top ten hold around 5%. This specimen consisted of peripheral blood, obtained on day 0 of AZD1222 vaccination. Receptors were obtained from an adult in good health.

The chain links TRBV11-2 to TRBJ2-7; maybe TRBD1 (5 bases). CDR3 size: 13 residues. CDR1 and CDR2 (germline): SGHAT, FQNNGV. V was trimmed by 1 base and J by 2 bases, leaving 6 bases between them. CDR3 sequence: CASSLGQTYEQYF. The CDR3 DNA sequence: TGTGCCAGCAGCTTAGGACAGACCTACGAGCAGTACTTC.

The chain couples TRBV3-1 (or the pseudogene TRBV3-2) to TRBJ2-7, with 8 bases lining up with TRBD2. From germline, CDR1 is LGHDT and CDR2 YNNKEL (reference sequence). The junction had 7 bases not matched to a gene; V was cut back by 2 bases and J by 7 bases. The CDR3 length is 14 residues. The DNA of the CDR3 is TGTGCCAGCAGCCAACTCGGGGGGGCTGGGGAGCAGTACTTC. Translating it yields CASSQLGGAGEQYF.

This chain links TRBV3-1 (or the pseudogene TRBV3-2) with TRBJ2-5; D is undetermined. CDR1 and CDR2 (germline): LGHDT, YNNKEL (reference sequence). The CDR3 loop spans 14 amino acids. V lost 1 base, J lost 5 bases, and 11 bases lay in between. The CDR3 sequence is CASSQVASGETQYF. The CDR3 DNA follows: TGTGCCAGCAGCCAAGTCGCTAGTGGGGAGACCCAGTACTTC.

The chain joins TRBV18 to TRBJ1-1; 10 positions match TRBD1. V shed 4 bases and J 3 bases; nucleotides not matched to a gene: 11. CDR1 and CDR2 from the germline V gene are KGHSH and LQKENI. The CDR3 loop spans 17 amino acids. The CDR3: CASSLTQRQGAHTEAFF. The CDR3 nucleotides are TGTGCCAGCTCACTTACGCAGAGACAGGGGGCCCACACTGAAGCTTTCTTT.

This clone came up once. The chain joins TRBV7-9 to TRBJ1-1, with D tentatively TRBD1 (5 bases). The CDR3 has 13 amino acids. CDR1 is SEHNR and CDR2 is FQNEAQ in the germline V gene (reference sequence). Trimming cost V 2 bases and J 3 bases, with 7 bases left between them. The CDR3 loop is CASSLRGDTEAFF. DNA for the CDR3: TGTGCCAGCAGCTTACGAGGGGACACTGAAGCTTTCTTT. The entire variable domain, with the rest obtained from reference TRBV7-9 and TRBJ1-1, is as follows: DTGVSQNPRHKITKRGQNVTFRCDPISEHNRLYWYRQTLGQGPEFLTYFQNEAQLEKSRLLSDRFSAERPKGSFSTLEIQRTEQGDSAMYLCASSLRGDTEAFFGQGTRLTVV.

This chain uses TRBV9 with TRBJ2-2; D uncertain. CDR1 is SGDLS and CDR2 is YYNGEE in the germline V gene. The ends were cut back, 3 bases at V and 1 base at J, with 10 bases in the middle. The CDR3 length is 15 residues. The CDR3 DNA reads TGTGCCAGCAGCGCGCCCCCCGGGAACACCGGGGAGCTGTTTTTT. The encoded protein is CASSAPPGNTGELFF.

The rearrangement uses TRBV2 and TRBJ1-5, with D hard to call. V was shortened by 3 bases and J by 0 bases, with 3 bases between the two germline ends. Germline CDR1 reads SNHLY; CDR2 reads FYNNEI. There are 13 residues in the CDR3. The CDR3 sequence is CASSEASNQPQHF. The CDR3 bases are TGTGCCAGCAGTGAGGCTAGCAATCAGCCCCAGCATTTT.

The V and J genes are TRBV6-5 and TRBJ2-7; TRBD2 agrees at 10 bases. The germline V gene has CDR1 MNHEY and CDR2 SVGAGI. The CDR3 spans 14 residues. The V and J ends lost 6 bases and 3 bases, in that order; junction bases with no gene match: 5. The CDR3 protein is CASSPLAGSYEQYF. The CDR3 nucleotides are TGTGCCAGCAGCCCACTAGCGGGGAGCTACGAGCAGTACTTC.

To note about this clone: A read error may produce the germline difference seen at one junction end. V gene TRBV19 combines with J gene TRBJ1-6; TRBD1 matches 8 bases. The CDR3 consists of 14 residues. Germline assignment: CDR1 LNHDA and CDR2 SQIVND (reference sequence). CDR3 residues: CASSLDRGFSPLHF. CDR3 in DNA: TGTGCCAGTAGTCTAGACAGGGGATTTTCACCCCTCCACTTT.

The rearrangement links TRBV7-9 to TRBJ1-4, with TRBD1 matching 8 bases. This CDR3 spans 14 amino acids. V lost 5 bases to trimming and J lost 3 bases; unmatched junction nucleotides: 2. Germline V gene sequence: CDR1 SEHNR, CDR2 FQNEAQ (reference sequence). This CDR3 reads CASSPTGANEKLFF. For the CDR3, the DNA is TGTGCCAGCAGCCCGACAGGGGCTAATGAAAAACTGTTTTTT. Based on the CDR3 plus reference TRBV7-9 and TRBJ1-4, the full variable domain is DTGVSQNPRHKITKRGQNVTFRCDPISEHNRLYWYRQTLGQGPEFLTYFQNEAQLEKSRLLSDRFSAERPKGSFSTLEIQRTEQGDSAMYLCASSPTGANEKLFFGSGTQLSVL.

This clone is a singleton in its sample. The CDR3 region has the DNA TGTGCCAGTAGTATCGGCGGGGCCACGATTCAGCCCCAGCATTTT. Its protein product is CASSIGGATIQPQHF. The chain uses TRBV19 and TRBJ1-5; perhaps TRBD1 as D (5 bases). The V gene's germline CDR1 is LNHDA and CDR2 SQIVND (reference sequence). V lost 3 bases and J 6 bases, leaving 15 bases between the germline ends. The CDR3 runs to 15 residues.

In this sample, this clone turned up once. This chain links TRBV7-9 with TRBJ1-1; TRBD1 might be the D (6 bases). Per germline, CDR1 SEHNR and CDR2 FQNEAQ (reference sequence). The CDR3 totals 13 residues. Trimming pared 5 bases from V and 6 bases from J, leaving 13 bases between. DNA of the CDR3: TGTGCCAGCAGCCTTATAGCAGGGGCTGAAGCTTTCTTT. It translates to CASSLIAGAEAFF.

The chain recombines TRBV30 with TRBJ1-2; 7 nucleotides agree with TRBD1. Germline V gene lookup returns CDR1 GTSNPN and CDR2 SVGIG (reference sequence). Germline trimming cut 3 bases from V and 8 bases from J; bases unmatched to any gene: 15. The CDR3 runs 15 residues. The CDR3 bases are TGTGCCTGGAGCGTTCCCCGACAGGGTCCGCAAGGCTACACCTTC. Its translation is CAWSVPRQGPQGYTF. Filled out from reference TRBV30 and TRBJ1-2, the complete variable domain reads SQTIHQWPATLVQPVGSPLSLECTVEGTSNPNLYWYRQAAGRGLQLLFYSVGIGQISSEVPQNLSASRPQDRQFILSSKKLLLSDSGFYLCAWSVPRQGPQGYTFGSGTRLTVV.

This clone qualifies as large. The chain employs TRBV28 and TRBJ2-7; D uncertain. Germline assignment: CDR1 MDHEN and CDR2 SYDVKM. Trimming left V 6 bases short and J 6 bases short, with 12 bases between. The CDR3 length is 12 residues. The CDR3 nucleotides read TGTGCCAGCAGCATTACGCCCCGCGAGCAGTACTTC. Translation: CASSITPREQYF.

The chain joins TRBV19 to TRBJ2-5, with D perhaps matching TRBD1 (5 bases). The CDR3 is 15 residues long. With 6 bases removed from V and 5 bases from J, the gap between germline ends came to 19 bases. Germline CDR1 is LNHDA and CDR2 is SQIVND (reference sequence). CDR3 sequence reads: CASSPGFVGVETQYF. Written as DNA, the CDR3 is TGTGCCAGTAGCCCAGGGTTCGTGGGCGTCGAGACCCAGTACTTC.

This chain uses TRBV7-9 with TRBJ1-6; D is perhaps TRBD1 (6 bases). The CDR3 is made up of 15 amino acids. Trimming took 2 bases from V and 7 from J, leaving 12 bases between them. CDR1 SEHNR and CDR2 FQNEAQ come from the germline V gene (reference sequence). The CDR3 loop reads CASSLPQGNNSPLHF. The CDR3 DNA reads TGTGCCAGCAGCTTACCCCAGGGGAACAATTCACCCCTCCACTTT.

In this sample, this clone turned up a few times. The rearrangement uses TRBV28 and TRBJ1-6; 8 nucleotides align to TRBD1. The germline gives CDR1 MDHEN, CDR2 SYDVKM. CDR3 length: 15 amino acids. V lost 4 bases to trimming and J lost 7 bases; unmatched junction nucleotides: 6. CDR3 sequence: CASSSRDRSNSPLHF. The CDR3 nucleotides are TGTGCCAGCAGTTCCCGGGACAGGAGCAATTCACCCCTCCACTTT.

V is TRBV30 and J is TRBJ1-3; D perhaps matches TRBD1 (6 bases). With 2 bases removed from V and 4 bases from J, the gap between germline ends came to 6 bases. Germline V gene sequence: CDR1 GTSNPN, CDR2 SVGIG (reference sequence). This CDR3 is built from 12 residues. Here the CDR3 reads CAWSRGGNTIYF. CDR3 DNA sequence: TGTGCCTGGAGTAGGGGGGGAAACACCATATATTTT.

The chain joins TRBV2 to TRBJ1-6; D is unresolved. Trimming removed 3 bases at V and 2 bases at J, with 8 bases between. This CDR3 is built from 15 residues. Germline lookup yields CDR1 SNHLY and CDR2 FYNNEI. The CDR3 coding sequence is TGTGCCAGCAGTGATGGGAGTGCCTATAATTCACCCCTCCACTTT. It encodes CASSDGSAYNSPLHF.

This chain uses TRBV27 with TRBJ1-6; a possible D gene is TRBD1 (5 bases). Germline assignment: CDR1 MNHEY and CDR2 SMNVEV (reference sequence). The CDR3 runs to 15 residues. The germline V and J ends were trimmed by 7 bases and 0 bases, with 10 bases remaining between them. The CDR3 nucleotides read TGTGCCAGCAAGGAGGGGAGCTCCTATAATTCACCCCTCCACTTT. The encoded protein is CASKEGSSYNSPLHF.

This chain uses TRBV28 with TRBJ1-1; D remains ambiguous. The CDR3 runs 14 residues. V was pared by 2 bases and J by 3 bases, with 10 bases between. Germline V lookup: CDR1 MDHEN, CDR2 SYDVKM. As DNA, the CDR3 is TGTGCCAGCAGTTTAGGAGCGGGTTACACTGAAGCTTTCTTT. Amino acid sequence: CASSLGAGYTEAFF.

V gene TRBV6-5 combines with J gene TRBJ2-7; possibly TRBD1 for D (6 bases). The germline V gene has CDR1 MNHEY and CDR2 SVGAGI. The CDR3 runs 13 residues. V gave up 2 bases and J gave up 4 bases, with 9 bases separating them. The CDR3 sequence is CASSYQGLYEQYF. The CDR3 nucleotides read TGTGCCAGCAGTTACCAGGGGCTATACGAGCAGTACTTC.

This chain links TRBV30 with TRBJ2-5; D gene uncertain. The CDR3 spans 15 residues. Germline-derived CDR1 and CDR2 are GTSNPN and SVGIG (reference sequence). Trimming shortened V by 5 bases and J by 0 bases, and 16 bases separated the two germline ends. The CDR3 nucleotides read TGTGCCTGGGGGTATCCGCGTACTTACCAAGAGACCCAGTACTTC. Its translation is CAWGYPRTYQETQYF.

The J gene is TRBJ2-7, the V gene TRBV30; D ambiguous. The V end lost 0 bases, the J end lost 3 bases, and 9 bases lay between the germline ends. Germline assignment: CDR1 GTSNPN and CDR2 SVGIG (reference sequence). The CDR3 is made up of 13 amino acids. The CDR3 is CAWSVRRSYEQYF. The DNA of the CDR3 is TGTGCCTGGAGTGTACGGCGAAGCTACGAGCAGTACTTC.

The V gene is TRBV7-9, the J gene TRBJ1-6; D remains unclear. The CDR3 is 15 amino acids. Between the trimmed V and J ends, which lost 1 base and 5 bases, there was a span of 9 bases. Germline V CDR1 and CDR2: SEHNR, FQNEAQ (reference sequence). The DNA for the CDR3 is TGTGCCAGCAGCTTAGGAGGGAGCGATAATTCACCCCTCCACTTT. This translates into CASSLGGSDNSPLHF.

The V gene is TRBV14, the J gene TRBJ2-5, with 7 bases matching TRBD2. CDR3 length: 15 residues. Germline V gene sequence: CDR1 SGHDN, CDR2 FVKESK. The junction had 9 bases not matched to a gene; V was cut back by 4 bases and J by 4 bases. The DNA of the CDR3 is TGTGCCAGCAGCCGCGGCGGGGGTCGACGAGAGACCCAGTACTTC. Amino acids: CASSRGGGRRETQYF.